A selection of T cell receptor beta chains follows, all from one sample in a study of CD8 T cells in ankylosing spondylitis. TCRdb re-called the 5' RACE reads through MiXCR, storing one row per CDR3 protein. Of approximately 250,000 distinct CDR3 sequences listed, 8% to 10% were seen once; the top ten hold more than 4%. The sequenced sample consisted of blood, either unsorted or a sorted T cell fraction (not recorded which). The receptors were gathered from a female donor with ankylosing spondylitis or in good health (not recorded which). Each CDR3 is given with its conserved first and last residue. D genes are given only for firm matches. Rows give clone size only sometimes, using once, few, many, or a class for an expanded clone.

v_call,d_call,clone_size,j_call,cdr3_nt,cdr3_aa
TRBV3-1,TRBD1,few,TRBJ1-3,TGTGCCAGCAGCCGGGACAGGGAAACTGGAAACACCATATATTTT,CASSRDRETGNTIYF
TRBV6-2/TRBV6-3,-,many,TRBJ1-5,TGTGCCAGCAGTTACGCCGGGAAACATCAGCCCCAGCATTTT,CASSYAGKHQPQHF
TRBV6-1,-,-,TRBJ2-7,TGTGCCAGCAGCCCAATGCGTGGGGGCTCCTACGAGCAGTACTTC,CASSPMRGGSYEQYF
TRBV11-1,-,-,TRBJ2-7,TGTGCCAGCAGAAGAGATGGCGGGGGCAGCTCCTACGAGCAGTACTTC,CASRRDGGGSSYEQYF
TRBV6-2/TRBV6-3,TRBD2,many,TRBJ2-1,TGTGCCAGTGGTATGGCGGGAGGAAAGTTCTTC,CASGMAGGKFF
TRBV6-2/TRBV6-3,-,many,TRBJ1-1,TGTGCCAGCAGTTACTCGGGCAGGCCTGAAGCTTTCTTT,CASSYSGRPEAFF
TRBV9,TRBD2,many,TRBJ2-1,TGTGCCAGCAGCCGGTCCGTATATAGCGGGGTCCGTGATGAGCAGTTCTTC,CASSRSVYSGVRDEQFF
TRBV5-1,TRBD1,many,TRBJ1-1,TGCGCCAGCAGCTCTGGTTCGACAGGGACGAACACTGAAGCTTTCTTT,CASSSGSTGTNTEAFF
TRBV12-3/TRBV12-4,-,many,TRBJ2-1,TGTGCCAGCAGTTTAGTTCTAGCGAGGGACAATGAGCAGTTCTTC,CASSLVLARDNEQFF
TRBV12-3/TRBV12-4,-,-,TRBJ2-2,TGTGCCAGTATCGGGGGTCTTGCGACCGGGGAGCTGTTTTTT,CASIGGLATGELFF
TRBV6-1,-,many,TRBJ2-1,TGTGCCAGCAGAACCAACAGATGGGGTTACAATGAGCAGTTCTTC,CASRTNRWGYNEQFF
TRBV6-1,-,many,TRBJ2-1,TGTGCCAGCAGTCCTCACTCTAGCGAACACTACAATGAGCAGTTCTTC,CASSPHSSEHYNEQFF
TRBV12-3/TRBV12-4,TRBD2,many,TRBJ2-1,TGTGCCAGCAGCCCAGCGGGAGGGCAGTTCTTC,CASSPAGGQFF
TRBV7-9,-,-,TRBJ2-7,TGTGCCAGCAGCTTTGATTTGGGCGGAGAACCCTACGAGCAGTACTTC,CASSFDLGGEPYEQYF
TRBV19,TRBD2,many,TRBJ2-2,TGTGCCAGTACCCCGGCGGCGGGAGTGCGCACCGGGGAGCTGTTTTTT,CASTPAAGVRTGELFF
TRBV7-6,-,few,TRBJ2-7,TGTGCCAGCAGCTTAGCTTCGGACAAAGGCGAGCAGTACTTC,CASSLASDKGEQYF
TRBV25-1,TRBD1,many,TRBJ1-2,TGTGCCAGCAGTTCCCGGGACAGTAACTATGGCTACACCTTC,CASSSRDSNYGYTF
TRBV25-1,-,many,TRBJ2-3,TGTGCCAGCAGTATAACAGGGACAGATACGCAGTATTTT,CASSITGTDTQYF
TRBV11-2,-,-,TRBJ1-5,TGTGCCAGCAGCTCCACGTGGAGCACCCCGTGGGGTCAGCCCCAGCATTTT,CASSSTWSTPWGQPQHF
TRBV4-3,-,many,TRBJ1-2,TGCGCCAGCAGCCAAGAAACCGGCTCCAGCGGTGGCTACACCTTC,CASSQETGSSGGYTF
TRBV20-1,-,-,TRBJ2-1,TGCAGTGCTAGGTTCTCTTACAATGAGCAGTTCTTC,CSARFSYNEQFF
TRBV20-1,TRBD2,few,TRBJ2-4,TGCAGTGCTAGAGATCGGGTCCCCGGGACTAGCGGGATGAATGACATTCAGTACTTC,CSARDRVPGTSGMNDIQYF
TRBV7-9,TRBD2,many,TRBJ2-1,TGTGCCAGCAGCTTAGTACTAGCGGGAGCCAATGAGCAGTTCTTC,CASSLVLAGANEQFF
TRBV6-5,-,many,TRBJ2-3,TGTGCCAGCAGTTACGAGTCTACCCCCACGGATACGCAGTATTTT,CASSYESTPTDTQYF
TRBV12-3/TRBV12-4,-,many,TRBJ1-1,TGTGCCAGCAGTTTTCAGGGGACGGGGACTGAAGCTTTCTTT,CASSFQGTGTEAFF
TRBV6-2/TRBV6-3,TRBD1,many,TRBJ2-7,TGTGCCAGCAGTTACTCGGGGACAGGACGATCCTACGAGCAGTACTTC,CASSYSGTGRSYEQYF
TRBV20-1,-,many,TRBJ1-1,TGCAGTGCTAGAGGGCAGTCGGAAGGCACTGAAGCTTTCTTT,CSARGQSEGTEAFF
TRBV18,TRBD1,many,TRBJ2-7,TGTGCCAGCTCACCGCGTGAGGGGGCGGCAGGCGAGCAGTACTTC,CASSPREGAAGEQYF
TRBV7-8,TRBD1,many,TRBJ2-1,TGTGCCAGCAGCCTCGAAGATGACAGGGGCAATGAGCAGTTCTTC,CASSLEDDRGNEQFF
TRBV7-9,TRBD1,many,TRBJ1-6,TGTGCCAGCAGCTCCCGGGACAGACTTAATTCACCCCTCCACTTT,CASSSRDRLNSPLHF
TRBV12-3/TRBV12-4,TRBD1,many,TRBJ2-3,TGTGCCAGCAGGACGACAGGGACAGATACGCAGTATTTT,CASRTTGTDTQYF
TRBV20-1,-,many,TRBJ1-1,TGCAGTGCGACACCGGGCGGCACTGAAGCTTTCTTT,CSATPGGTEAFF
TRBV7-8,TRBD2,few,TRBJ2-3,TGTGCCAGCACCGCGACCCCCTGGCTAGCGGGAGAAAGACACACAGATACGCAGTATTTT,CASTATPWLAGERHTDTQYF
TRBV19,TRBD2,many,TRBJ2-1,TGTGCCAGTAGTCCCTGGCGGGAGAACTACAATGAGCAGTTCTTC,CASSPWRENYNEQFF
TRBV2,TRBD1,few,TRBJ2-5,TGTGCCAGCAAAGAGGGGGCGGAGACCCAGTACTTC,CASKEGAETQYF
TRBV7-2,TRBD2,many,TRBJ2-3,TGTGCCAGCAGCTTAGGCCCTATCTCGGGAGGAGATACGCAGTATTTT,CASSLGPISGGDTQYF
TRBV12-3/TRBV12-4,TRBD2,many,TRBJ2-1,TGTGCCAGCAGTTGGGGGACAGGGGGACTAGCGGGAGCAGGTGAGCAGTTCTTC,CASSWGTGGLAGAGEQFF
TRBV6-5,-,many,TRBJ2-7,TGTGCCAGCAGTTACCTAGGGGGACGCTCCTACGAGCAGTACTTC,CASSYLGGRSYEQYF
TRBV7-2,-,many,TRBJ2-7,TGTGCCAGCAGCGGGGGTAGACAGCTTGAGCAGTACTTC,CASSGGRQLEQYF
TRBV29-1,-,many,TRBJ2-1,TGCAGCGGGATTACAGGGACGGATGAGCAGTTCTTC,CSGITGTDEQFF
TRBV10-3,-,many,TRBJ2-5,TGTGCCATCAGTGAGTACAACAGAGAAGAGACCCAGTACTTC,CAISEYNREETQYF
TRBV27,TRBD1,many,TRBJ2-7,TGTGCCACCTCATCCGGGACAGGGAACGAGCAGTACTTC,CATSSGTGNEQYF
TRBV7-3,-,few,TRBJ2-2,TGTGCCAGCAGCTTCTCGGAGGACACCGGGGAGCTGTTTTTT,CASSFSEDTGELFF
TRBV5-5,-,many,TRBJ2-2,TGTGCCAGCAGCTTCGGGGGTGGCGGGGAGCTGTTTTTT,CASSFGGGGELFF
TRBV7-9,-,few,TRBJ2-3,TGTGCCAGCAGCCTGATTTGGGGTGGAGATACGCAGTATTTT,CASSLIWGGDTQYF
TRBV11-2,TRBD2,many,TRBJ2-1,TGTGCCAGCAGCCGGGAGGGGGGCCTTGAGCAGTTCTTC,CASSREGGLEQFF
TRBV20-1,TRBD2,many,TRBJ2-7,TGCAGTGCTAGAGATGGGCGGGAGGGATCAAACGAGCAGTACTTC,CSARDGREGSNEQYF